This T cell receptor (beta chain) was recovered during a study of CD4 and CD8 cells across lung adenocarcinoma regions. TCRdb re-called the PCR reads with MiXCR, one entry per CDR3 protein. The data show 1,900 or so distinct CDR3 sequences, 61% seen once. Samples came from patients with localized non-small cell lung adenocarcinoma. The source material was CD4+ T cells from the margin of a lung tumor. This TCR was sampled from a female donor with lung adenocarcinoma. The CD4 and CD8 labels of this study may be unreliable.

The CDR3 DNA reads as TGTGCCAGCAGGGAGGACGGTCCTAATCAGCCCCAGCATTTT. Residues: CASREDGPNQPQHF. The rearrangement links TRBV6-1 to TRBJ1-5; the D is unclear. V lost 6 bases to trimming and J lost 4 bases, with 13 bases between them. The CDR3 has 14 amino acids. Germline V gene sequence: CDR1 MNHNS, CDR2 SASEGT.